Reported below is one T cell receptor beta chain. Antigen specificity is unknown. Germline trimming cut 4 bases from V and 1 base from J; bases unmatched to any gene: 7. The CDR3 has 16 residues. The germline V gene has CDR1 SGHKS and CDR2 YYEKEE (reference sequence). This specimen comes from a study of graft-versus-host responses after intestinal transplantation. Across the whole study: As for transplant type, recipients had multivisceral, liver-intestinal, or isolated intestinal grafts. Every recipient had anti-thymocyte globulin induction and around 3 years of tacrolimus plus steroids.

Study outcomes and limitations: Investigators detected GvH clones in recipient marrow, with some emerging earlier in ileum or blood.

TCRdb's table, derived via immunoSEQ multiplex PCR, lists solely in-frame clones and lacks some. The repertoire includes about 35,000 clones, about 93% of them detected once, and under 25% sits in the top ten. The J gene is TRBJ2-3, the V gene TRBV5-5, with TRBD2 identical over 9 bases. This sequence originates from a human donor who was the organ donor for an intestinal transplant. The starting material was unstimulated CD8+ T cells sorted from spleen or lymph node cells, obtained before transplant. The CDR3 loop reads CASSKRLAEGTDTQYF. DNA for the CDR3: TGTGCCAGCAGCAAAAGACTAGCGGAGGGCACAGATACGCAGTATTTT.